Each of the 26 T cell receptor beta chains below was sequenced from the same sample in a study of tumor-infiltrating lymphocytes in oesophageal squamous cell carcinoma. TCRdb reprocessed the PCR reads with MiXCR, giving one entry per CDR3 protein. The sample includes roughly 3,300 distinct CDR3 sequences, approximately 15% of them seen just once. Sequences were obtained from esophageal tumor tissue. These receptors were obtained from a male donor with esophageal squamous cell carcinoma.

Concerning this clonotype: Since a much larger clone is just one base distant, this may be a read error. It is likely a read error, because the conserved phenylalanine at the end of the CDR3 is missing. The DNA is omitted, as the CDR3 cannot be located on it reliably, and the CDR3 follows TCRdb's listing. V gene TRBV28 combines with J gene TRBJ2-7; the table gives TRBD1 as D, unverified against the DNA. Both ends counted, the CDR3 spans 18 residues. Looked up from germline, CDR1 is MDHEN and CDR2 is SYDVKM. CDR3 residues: CASSLMGAQGNCGYTFGS.

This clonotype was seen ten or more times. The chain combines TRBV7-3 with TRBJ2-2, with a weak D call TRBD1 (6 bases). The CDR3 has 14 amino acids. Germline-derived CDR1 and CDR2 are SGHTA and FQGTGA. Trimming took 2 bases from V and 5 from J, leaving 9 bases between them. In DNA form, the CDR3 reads TGTGCCAGCAGCTTAGAGGGGGTAACCGGGGAGCTGTTTTTT. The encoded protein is CASSLEGVTGELFF.

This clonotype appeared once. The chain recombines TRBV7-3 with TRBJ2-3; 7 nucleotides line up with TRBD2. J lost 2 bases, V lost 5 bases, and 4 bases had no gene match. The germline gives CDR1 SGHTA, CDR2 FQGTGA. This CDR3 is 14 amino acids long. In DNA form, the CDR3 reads TGTGCCAGCAGCCCGCGGGGGACCACAGATACGCAGTATTTT. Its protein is CASSPRGTTDTQYF.

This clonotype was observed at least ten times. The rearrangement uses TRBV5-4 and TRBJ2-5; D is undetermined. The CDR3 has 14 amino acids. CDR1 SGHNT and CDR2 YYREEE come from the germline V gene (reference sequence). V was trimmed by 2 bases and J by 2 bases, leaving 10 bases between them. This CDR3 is CASSLPREQETQYF. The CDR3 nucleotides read TGTGCCAGCAGCTTACCACGTGAACAAGAGACCCAGTACTTC. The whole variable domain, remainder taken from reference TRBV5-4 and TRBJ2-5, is ETGVTQSPTHLIKTRGQQVTLRCSSQSGHNTVSWYQQALGQGPQFIFQYYREEENGRGNFPPRFSGLQFPNYSSELNVNALELDDSALYLCASSLPREQETQYFGPGTRLLVL.

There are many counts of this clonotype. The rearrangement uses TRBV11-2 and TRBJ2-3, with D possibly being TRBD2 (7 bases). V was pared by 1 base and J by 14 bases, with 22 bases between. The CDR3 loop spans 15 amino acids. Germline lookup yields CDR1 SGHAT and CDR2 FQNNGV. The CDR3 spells CASSLGGGPIGELYF. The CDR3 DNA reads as TGTGCCAGCAGCTTAGGGGGGGGGCCAATCGGGGAGCTGTATTTT.

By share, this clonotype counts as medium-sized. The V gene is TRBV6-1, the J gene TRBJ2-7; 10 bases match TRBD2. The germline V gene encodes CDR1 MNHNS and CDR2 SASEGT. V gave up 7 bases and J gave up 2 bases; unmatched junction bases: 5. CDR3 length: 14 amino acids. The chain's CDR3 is CASKLAGATYEQYF. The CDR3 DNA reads TGTGCCAGCAAGCTAGCGGGGGCCACCTACGAGCAGTACTTC.

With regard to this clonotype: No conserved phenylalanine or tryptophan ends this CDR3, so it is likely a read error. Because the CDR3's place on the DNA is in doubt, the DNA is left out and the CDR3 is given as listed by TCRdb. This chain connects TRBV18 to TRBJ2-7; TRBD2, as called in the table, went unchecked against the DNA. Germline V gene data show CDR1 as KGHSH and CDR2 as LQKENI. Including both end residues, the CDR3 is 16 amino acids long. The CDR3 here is CASSPLGQRNGYTFGS.

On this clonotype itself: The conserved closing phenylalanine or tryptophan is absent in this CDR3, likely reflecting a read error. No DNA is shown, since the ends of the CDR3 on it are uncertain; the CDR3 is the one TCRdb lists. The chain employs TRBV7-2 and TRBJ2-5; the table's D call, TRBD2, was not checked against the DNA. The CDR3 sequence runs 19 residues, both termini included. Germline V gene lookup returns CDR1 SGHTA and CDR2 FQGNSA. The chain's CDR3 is CASSLSSGGLKGETQYFGN.

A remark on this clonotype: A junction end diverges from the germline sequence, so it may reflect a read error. In DNA, the CDR3 is TGTGCCAGCAGGTTGGCCAGTCGAGAGACCCAGTGCTTC. This translates into CASRLASRETQCF. The gene calls are TRBV5-6 and TRBJ2-1; D unclear. Per the germline V gene, CDR1 is SGHDT and CDR2 is YYEEEE. The CDR3 is 13 amino acids.

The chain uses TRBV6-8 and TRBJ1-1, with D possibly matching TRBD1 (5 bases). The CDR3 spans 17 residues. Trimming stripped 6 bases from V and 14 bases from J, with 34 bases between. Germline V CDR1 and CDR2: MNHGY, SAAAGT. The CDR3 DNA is TGTGCCAGCAGCCCAGGACTAGCGGGGCGACACTCCTACGAGCAGTTCTTT. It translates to CASSPGLAGRHSYEQFF.

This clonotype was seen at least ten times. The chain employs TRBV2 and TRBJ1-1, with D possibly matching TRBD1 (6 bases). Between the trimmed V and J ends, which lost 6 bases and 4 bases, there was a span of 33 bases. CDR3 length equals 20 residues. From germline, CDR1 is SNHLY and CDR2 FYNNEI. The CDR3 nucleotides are TGTGCCAGCAGATTCACCATGGGGGGGCGGCCAGGATGGGAATCCACTGAAGCTTTCTTT. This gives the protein CASRFTMGGRPGWESTEAFF.

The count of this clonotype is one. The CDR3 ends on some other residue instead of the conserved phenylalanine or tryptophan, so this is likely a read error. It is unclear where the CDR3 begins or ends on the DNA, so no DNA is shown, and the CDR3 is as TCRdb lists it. The CDR3 region is CASSSPPTGGTTSSTSGQ. This chain uses TRBV28 with TRBJ1-1; whether TRBD1, the table's D call, matches the DNA was not checked. The CDR3 is 18 amino acids in total, end residues counted. Germline assignment: CDR1 MDHEN and CDR2 SYDVKM.

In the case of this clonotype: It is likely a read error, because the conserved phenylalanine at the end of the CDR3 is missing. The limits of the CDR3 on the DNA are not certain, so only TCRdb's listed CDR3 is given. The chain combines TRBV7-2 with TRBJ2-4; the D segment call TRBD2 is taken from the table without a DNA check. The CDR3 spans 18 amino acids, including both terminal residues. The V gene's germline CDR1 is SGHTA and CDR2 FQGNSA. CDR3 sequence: CASSLNRTPYNSPLHFGN.

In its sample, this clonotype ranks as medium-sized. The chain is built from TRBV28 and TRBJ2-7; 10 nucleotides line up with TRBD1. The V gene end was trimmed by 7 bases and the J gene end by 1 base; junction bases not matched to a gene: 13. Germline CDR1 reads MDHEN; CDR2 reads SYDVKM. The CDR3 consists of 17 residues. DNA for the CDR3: TGTGCCAGCAAGCCGAGACAGGGGGCAGCCCTTTCCTACGAGCAGTACTTC. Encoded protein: CASKPRQGAALSYEQYF.

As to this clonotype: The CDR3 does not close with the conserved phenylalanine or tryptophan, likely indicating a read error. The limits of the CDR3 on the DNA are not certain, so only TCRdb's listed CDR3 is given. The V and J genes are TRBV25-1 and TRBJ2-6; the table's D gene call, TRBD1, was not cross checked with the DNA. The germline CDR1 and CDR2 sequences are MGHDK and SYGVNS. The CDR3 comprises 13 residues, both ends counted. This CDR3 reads CASRRDSMATPSV.

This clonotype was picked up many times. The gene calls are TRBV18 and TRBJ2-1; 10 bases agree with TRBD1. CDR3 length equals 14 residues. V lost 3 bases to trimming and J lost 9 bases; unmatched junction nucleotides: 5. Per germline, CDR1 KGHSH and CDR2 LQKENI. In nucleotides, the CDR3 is TGTGCCAGCTCACCTGGGACAGGGGAGACTGAGCAGTTCTTC. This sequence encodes CASSPGTGETEQFF.

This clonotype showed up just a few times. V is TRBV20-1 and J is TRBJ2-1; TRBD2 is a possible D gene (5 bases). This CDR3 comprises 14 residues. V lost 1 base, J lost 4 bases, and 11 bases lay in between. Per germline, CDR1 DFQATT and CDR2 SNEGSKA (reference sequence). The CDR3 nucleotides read TGCAGTGCTAGAGGACGGGGTGTATACAATGAGCAGTTCTTC. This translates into CSARGRGVYNEQFF.

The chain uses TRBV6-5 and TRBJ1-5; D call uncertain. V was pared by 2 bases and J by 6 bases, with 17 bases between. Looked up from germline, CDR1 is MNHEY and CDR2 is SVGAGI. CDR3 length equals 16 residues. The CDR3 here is CASSYPTTAIGQPQHF. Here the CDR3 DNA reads TGTGCCAGCAGTTACCCAACAACAGCGATTGGTCAGCCCCAGCATTTT.

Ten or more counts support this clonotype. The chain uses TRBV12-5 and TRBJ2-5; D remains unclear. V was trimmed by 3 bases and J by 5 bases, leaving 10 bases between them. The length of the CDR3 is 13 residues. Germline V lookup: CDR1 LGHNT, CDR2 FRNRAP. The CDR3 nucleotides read TGTGCTAGTGGTTTTAGCATGGGGGAGACCCAGTACTTC. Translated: CASGFSMGETQYF.

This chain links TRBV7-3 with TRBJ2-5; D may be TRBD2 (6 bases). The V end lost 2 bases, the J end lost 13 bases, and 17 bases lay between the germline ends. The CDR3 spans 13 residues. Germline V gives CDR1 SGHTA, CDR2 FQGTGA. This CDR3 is CASSLGLPGELYF. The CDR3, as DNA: TGTGCCAGCAGCTTAGGACTACCCGGGGAGCTGTACTTC.

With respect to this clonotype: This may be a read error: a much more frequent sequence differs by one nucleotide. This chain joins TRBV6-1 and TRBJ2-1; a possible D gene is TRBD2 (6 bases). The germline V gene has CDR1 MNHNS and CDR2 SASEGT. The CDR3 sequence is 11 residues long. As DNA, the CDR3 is TGTGCCAGTGCGGGACTGTACGGCTTCACCTTC. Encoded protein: CASAGLYGFTF.

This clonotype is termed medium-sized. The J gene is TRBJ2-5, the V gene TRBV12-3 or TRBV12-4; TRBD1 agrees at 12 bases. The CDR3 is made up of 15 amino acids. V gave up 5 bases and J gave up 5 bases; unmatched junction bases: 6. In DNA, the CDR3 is TGTGCCAGCAGTCCTAGGGGACAGGGGGCCGAGACCCAGTACTTC. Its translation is CASSPRGQGAETQYF.

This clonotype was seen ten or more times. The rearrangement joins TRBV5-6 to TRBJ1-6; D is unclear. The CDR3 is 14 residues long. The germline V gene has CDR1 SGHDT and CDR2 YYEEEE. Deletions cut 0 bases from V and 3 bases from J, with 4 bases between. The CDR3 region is CASSLAGYNSPLHF. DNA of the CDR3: TGTGCCAGCAGCTTGGCTGGCTATAATTCACCCCTCCACTTT.

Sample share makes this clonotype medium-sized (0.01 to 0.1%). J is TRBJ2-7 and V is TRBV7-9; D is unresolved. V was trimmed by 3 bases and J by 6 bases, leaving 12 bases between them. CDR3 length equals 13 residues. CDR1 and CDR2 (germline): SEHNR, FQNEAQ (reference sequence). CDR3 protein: CASSLPGWSEQYF. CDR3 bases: TGTGCCAGCAGCTTGCCGGGTTGGAGCGAGCAGTACTTC.

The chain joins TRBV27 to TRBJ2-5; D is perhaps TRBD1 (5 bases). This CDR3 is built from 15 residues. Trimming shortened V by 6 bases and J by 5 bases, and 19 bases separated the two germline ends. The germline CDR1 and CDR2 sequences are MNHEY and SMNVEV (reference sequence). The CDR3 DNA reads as TGTGCCAGCAGGGAAGACAGATCCCCTTGGGAGACCCAGTACTTC. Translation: CASREDRSPWETQYF.

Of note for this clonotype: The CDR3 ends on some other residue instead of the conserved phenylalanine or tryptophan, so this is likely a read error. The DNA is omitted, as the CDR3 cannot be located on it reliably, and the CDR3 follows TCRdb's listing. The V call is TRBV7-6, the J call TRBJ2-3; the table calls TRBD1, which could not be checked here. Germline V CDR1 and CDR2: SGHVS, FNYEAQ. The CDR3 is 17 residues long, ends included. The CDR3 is CASSRITGLSETQYFGP.